These 24 T cell receptor beta chains originate from one sample sequenced in a study of blood T cells in healthy people across ages. The authors ran a second PCR of roughly 6 to 11 cycles using a sample-barcoded 5' primer and a J-beta primer mix. TCRdb processed the 5' RACE reads anew with MiXCR; each CDR3 protein has one entry. The data show 1.5 million to 2 million distinct CDR3 sequences, with roughly 50% seen just once and 2.1% held by the top ten. The sample consisted of blood. The receptor source for this set is a woman between 35 and 50 years old in good health.

This sequence joins TRBV28 and TRBJ2-1; the D gene is possibly TRBD1 (5 bases). This CDR3 region has 13 residues. The ends were cut back, 9 bases at V and 4 bases at J, with 13 bases in the middle. Germline values: CDR1 MDHEN, CDR2 SYDVKM. Here the CDR3 DNA reads TGTGCCAGTCAGGGTCAGGGTTACAATGAGCAGTTCTTC. Amino acids: CASQGQGYNEQFF.

This sequence joins TRBV7-2 and TRBJ1-2; D unclear. CDR3 length equals 12 residues. The V end was cut by 4 bases, the J end by 5 bases, with 8 bases between. Germline V CDR1 and CDR2: SGHTA, FQGNSA. The CDR3 region is CASSSVIYGYTF. CDR3 coding DNA: TGTGCCAGCAGCTCGGTCATATATGGCTACACCTTC.

The rearrangement joins TRBV6-5 to TRBJ2-5, with D possibly called TRBD1 or TRBD2 (5 bases each). CDR3 length equals 15 residues. Germline CDR1 and CDR2: MNHEY and SVGAGI. The V and J ends lost 7 bases and 8 bases respectively, with 23 bases between them. The CDR3 coding sequence is TGTGCCAGCACCCAGGTGGGGGAGTACAAGAGAACCCAGTACTTC. Protein product: CASTQVGEYKRTQYF.

This rearrangement joins TRBV6-1 to TRBJ2-7; possibly TRBD1 for D (6 bases). V was cut by 5 bases and J by 3 bases, with 14 bases left in between. The CDR3 is 14 residues long. Germline-derived CDR1 and CDR2 are MNHNS and SASEGT. DNA for the CDR3: TGTGCCAGCAGTTCAAGGGGGATGAACTACGAGCAGTACTTC. This sequence encodes CASSSRGMNYEQYF.

V is TRBV29-1 and J is TRBJ2-3; D perhaps matches TRBD2 (5 bases). This CDR3 is 13 amino acids long. Germline CDR1 reads SQVTM; CDR2 reads ANQGSEA. V was shortened by 2 bases and J by 8 bases, with 14 bases between the two germline ends. The CDR3 loop reads CSVEWTGGGTQYF. CDR3 coding DNA: TGCAGCGTTGAATGGACTGGAGGCGGTACGCAGTATTTT.

This clonotype was detected once. V usage is TRBV6-2 or TRBV6-3 and J usage is TRBJ2-7; D is ambiguous. Germline CDR1 is MNHEY and CDR2 is SVGEGT. Trimming removed 7 bases at V and 6 bases at J, with 10 bases between. This CDR3 has 11 residues. The CDR3 reads CASNHYSEQYF. CDR3 sequence (DNA): TGTGCCAGCAATCACTACTCCGAGCAGTACTTC.

The chain is built from TRBV7-2 and TRBJ2-1; 9 bases agree with TRBD2. Germline loops: CDR1 SGHTA, CDR2 FQGNSA. This CDR3 has 18 amino acids. Losses at the gene ends were 5 bases for V and 7 bases for J; bases not matched to a gene: 18. The CDR3: CASSAPRLSGGLGNEQFF. Here the CDR3 DNA reads TGTGCCAGCAGCGCCCCCCGCCTTAGCGGGGGCCTTGGAAATGAGCAGTTCTTC.

This clonotype was counted a few times. V is TRBV7-2 and J is TRBJ2-6; the match to TRBD2 covers 12 bases. Germline V gives CDR1 SGHTA, CDR2 FQGNSA. Trimming cost V 5 bases and J 0 bases; bases outside gene matches: 5. This CDR3 region has 18 residues. The CDR3 DNA follows: TGTGCCAGCAGCCCACTAGCGGGGGGCCGCTCTGGGGCCAACGTCCTGACTTTC. Translation: CASSPLAGGRSGANVLTF. The full variable domain, completed using reference TRBV7-2 and TRBJ2-6, is GAGVSQSPSNKVTEKGKDVELRCDPISGHTALYWYRQSLGQGLEFLIYFQGNSAPDKSGLPSDRFSAERTGGSVSTLTIQRTQQEDSAVYLCASSPLAGGRSGANVLTFGAGSRLTVL.

The chain links TRBV21-1 to TRBJ1-1; the table names TRBD1, a call not compared with the DNA. TRBV21-1 counts as a pseudogene. This CDR3 has 15 residues. CDR3 in DNA: TGTGCCAGCAGCAAAAAAAAAACAGGGGACACTGAAGCTTTCTTT. It codes for CASSKKKTGDTEAFF.

The CDR3 DNA reads as TGCAGTGCTGTGGACAGTACTAACTATGGCTACACCTTC. It codes for CSAVDSTNYGYTF. The V call is TRBV20-1, the J call TRBJ1-2; TRBD1 is a possible D gene (6 bases). With 5 bases removed from V and 0 bases from J, the gap between germline ends came to 10 bases. The germline V gene encodes CDR1 DFQATT and CDR2 SNEGSKA (reference sequence). The CDR3 runs to 13 residues.

V is TRBV20-1 and J is TRBJ2-1; D not certain. CDR3 length equals 14 residues. Germline CDR1 is DFQATT and CDR2 is SNEGSKA (reference sequence). The V gene lost 0 bases and the J gene lost 4 bases, with 10 bases spanning the gap. The CDR3 DNA reads TGCAGTGCTAGAGAGCATACTGGTTACAATGAGCAGTTCTTC. Translated: CSAREHTGYNEQFF.

The chain carries TRBV12-3 or TRBV12-4 and TRBJ2-5; D is possibly TRBD1 or TRBD2 (5 bases each). V dropped 6 bases and J dropped 5 bases, with 22 bases sitting between them. The CDR3 is 16 amino acids. The CDR3: CASSPPGARLRETQYF. The DNA of the CDR3 is TGTGCCAGCAGCCCCCCCGGGGCCCGACTGAGGGAGACCCAGTACTTC.

The chain carries TRBV20-1 and TRBJ2-3, with D possibly called TRBD1 or TRBD2 (6 bases each). This CDR3 contains 16 residues. V was shortened by 1 base and J by 2 bases, with 16 bases between the two germline ends. Germline CDR1 DFQATT, CDR2 SNEGSKA (reference sequence). The CDR3: CSARGRGTFDTDTQYF. The CDR3 region has the DNA TGCAGTGCTAGAGGTCGGGGGACATTTGACACAGATACGCAGTATTTT.

This chain uses TRBV6-5 with TRBJ1-6; D is unresolved. V was trimmed by 2 bases and J by 4 bases, leaving 18 bases between them. From germline, CDR1 is MNHEY and CDR2 SVGAGI. This CDR3 region has 18 residues. The CDR3 region is CASSYVASRTPYNSPLHF. The CDR3 DNA follows: TGTGCCAGCAGTTACGTGGCGTCCCGGACCCCTTATAATTCACCCCTCCACTTT.

This clonotype was detected only a few times. J is TRBJ2-3 and V is TRBV4-2; tentatively, D is TRBD1 or TRBD2 (6 bases each). V was cut by 3 bases and J by 2 bases, with 12 bases left in between. CDR3 length equals 15 residues. Germline CDR1 LGHNA, CDR2 YNFKEQ. The CDR3 region has the DNA TGTGCCAGCAGCCAGGGGGGCCGTGACACAGATACGCAGTATTTT. Its protein product is CASSQGGRDTDTQYF.

This chain links TRBV29-1 with TRBJ1-2; 8 bases fit TRBD1. Looked up from germline, CDR1 is SQVTM and CDR2 is ANQGSEA. Trimming took 5 bases from V and 7 from J; bases not matched to a gene: 9. This CDR3 contains 13 residues. The CDR3 DNA is TGCAGCGTTCCCACTCCAGGGGGCGGTGGCTACACCTTC. Its translation is CSVPTPGGGGYTF.

This clonotype was counted between two and nine times. The chain joins TRBV7-6 to TRBJ2-7; D perhaps matches TRBD2 (5 bases). Germline V gene data show CDR1 as SGHVS and CDR2 as FNYEAQ. V was clipped by 5 bases and J by 2 bases, with 13 bases between them. This CDR3 has 14 amino acids. CDR3 bases: TGTGCCAGCAGCCGGATCGGGGAAGCCTACGAGCAGTACTTC. Amino acid sequence: CASSRIGEAYEQYF.

This sequence joins TRBV2 and TRBJ1-2, with a possible D match to TRBD1 (6 bases). CDR3 length: 14 residues. V gave up 4 bases and J gave up 1 base, with 10 bases separating them. Germline V lookup: CDR1 SNHLY, CDR2 FYNNEI. CDR3 amino acids: CASSGHRVNYGYTF. The CDR3 bases are TGTGCCAGCAGTGGCCACAGGGTTAACTATGGCTACACCTTC.

J is TRBJ2-3 and V is TRBV20-1; D tentatively fits TRBD1 or TRBD2 (6 bases each). The CDR3 consists of 16 residues. Germline assignment: CDR1 DFQATT and CDR2 SNEGSKA (reference sequence). V was trimmed by 2 bases and J by 2 bases, leaving 17 bases between them. The CDR3 coding sequence is TGCAGTGCTAGAATGGGTTGGAGGGGGTACACAGATACGCAGTATTTT. It translates to CSARMGWRGYTDTQYF.

This clonotype turned up a few times. The V and J genes are TRBV7-2 and TRBJ1-6, with D maybe TRBD1 (5 bases). In germline, CDR1 is SGHTA, CDR2 FQGNSA. With 1 base removed from V and 7 bases from J, the gap between germline ends came to 17 bases. The CDR3 is 17 residues long. The CDR3 region is CASSLVEGPGANSPLHF. In DNA form, the CDR3 reads TGTGCCAGCAGCTTAGTTGAGGGCCCCGGGGCAAATTCACCCCTCCACTTT. Combining the CDR3 with reference TRBV7-2 and TRBJ1-6 gives the whole variable domain GAGVSQSPSNKVTEKGKDVELRCDPISGHTALYWYRQSLGQGLEFLIYFQGNSAPDKSGLPSDRFSAERTGGSVSTLTIQRTQQEDSAVYLCASSLVEGPGANSPLHFGNGTRLTVT.

The rearrangement uses TRBV3-1 and TRBJ2-5; possibly TRBD1 for D (7 bases). The CDR3 runs 18 residues. The germline V gene has CDR1 LGHDT and CDR2 YNNKEL (reference sequence). The ends were cut back, 1 base at V and 3 bases at J, with 21 bases in the middle. CDR3 DNA: TGTGCCAGCAGCCAAGGAGGGGAGGCGCAGGGGGAAAAAGAGACCCAGTACTTC. Amino acid sequence: CASSQGGEAQGEKETQYF.

This clonotype was seen just once. The DNA for the CDR3 is TGTGCCAGCAGTCGCCGGAGGGACTCACCCCTCCACTTT. Translating gives CASSRRRDSPLHF. The chain uses TRBV6-5 and TRBJ1-6, with D possibly being TRBD1 (5 bases). Germline V gene lookup returns CDR1 MNHEY and CDR2 SVGAGI. Trimming shortened V by 5 bases and J by 10 bases, and 12 bases separated the two germline ends. The CDR3 spans 13 residues.

This chain links TRBV4-3 with TRBJ1-2; 9 bases are shared with TRBD1. CDR1 and CDR2 (germline): LGHNA, YSLEER. This CDR3 is 18 amino acids long. The J segment lost 4 bases and the V segment lost 1 base, leaving 13 bases of the junction unmatched. CDR3 DNA sequence: TGCGCCAGCAGCCAAGGCCCTGCCCCCACAGGGGGCGGCTATGGCTACACCTTC. It is translated as CASSQGPAPTGGGYGYTF.

The rearrangement uses TRBV6-1 and TRBJ2-7, with 9 positions matching TRBD2. The better agreement between TRBJ2-4 and the DNA end casts doubt on the J call. This CDR3 is built from 15 residues. Germline values: CDR1 MNHNS, CDR2 SASEGT. CDR3 sequence reads: CASKDIGTSRDIQYF. DNA of the CDR3: TGTGCCAGTAAGGACATAGGGACTAGCCGTGACATTCAGTACTTC.